The clone carrying this T cell receptor (beta chain) was counted a few times. Its cognate antigen is unknown. These data are taken from a study of post-analysis software for immune sequencing data. Points from the study as a whole: Five TRBV segments were more frequent in patients than controls; TRBV5-6, TRBV5-1 and TRBV20-1 belonged to this group.

This CDR3 spans 16 amino acids. CDR1 and CDR2 (germline): SEHNR, FQNEAQ (reference sequence). The V and J ends lost 4 bases and 0 bases respectively, with 16 bases between them. Unique molecular identifiers were carried by the TCR beta cDNA libraries. TCRdb fed the PCR reads into MiXCR, producing one record per CDR3 protein. The repertoire holds roughly 540,000 distinct CDR3 sequences, under 40% seen once, with about 6% in the top ten. The clonotype originates from a girl aged 2 to 17 with multiple sclerosis. The V and J genes are TRBV7-9 and TRBJ2-7; TRBD1 is a possible D gene (6 bases). The sequencing sample was made of blood. The CDR3 loop reads CASSSGEGGPSYEQYF. Written as DNA, the CDR3 is TGTGCCAGCAGCTCTGGGGAAGGGGGTCCCTCCTACGAGCAGTACTTC.